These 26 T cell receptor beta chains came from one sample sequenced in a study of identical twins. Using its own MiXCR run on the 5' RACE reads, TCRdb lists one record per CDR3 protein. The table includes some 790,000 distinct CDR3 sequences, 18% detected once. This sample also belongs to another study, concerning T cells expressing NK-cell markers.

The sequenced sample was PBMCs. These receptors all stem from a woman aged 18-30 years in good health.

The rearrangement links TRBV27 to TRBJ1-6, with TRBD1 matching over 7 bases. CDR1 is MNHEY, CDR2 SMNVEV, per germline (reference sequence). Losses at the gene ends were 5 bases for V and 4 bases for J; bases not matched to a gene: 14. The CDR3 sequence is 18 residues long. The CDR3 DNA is TGTGCCAGCAGTCCGGGGACAGCCTCCGCGCTTTATAATTCACCCCTCCACTTT. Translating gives CASSPGTASALYNSPLHF.

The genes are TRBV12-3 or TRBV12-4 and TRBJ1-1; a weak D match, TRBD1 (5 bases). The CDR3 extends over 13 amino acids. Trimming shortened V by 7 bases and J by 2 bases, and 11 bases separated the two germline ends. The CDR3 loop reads CASNRQSNTEAFF. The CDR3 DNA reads TGTGCCAGCAATAGACAGAGCAACACTGAAGCTTTCTTT.

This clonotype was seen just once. In DNA form, the CDR3 reads TGCGCCAGCAGCTTGGATAGGACTAGCGGGATGGGGTACGAGCAGTACTTC. It specifies CASSLDRTSGMGYEQYF. This sequence joins TRBV5-1 and TRBJ2-7; 12 positions agree with TRBD2. V was pared by 0 bases and J by 4 bases, with 8 bases of the junction left unmatched. There are 17 residues in the CDR3. In germline, CDR1 is SGHRS, CDR2 YFSETQ.

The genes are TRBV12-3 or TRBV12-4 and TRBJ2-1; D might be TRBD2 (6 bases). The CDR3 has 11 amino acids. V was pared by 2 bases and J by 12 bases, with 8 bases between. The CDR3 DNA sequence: TGTGCCAGCAGTTTAAGCGGGTGGCAGTTCTTC. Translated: CASSLSGWQFF.

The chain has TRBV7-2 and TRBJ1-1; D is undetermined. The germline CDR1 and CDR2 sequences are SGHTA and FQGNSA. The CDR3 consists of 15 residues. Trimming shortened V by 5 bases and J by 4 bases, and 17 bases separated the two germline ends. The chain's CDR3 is CASSPRLTLGTEAFF. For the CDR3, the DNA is TGTGCCAGCAGCCCGCGATTAACTCTGGGCACTGAAGCTTTCTTT. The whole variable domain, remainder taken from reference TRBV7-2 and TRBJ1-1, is GAGVSQSPSNKVTEKGKDVELRCDPISGHTALYWYRQSLGQGLEFLIYFQGNSAPDKSGLPSDRFSAERTGGSVSTLTIQRTQQEDSAVYLCASSPRLTLGTEAFFGQGTRLTVV.

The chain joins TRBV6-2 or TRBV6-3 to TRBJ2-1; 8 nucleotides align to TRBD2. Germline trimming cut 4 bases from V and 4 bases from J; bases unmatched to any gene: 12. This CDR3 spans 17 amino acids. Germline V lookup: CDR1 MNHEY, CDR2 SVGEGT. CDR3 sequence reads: CASSFLPSSGLYNEQFF. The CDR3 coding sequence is TGTGCCAGCAGTTTCCTGCCCTCTAGCGGGCTTTACAATGAGCAGTTCTTC.

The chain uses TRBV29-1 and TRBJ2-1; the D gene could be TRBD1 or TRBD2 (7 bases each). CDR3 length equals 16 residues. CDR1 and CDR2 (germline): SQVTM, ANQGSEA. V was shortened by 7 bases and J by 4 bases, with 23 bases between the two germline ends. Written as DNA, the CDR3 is TGCAGCGCCACCCCCCCAGGGGGGGCGAAATACAATGAGCAGTTCTTC. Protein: CSATPPGGAKYNEQFF.

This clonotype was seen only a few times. DNA of the CDR3: TGCAGCGTGGATAAACAGGGTATAGGGGAGACCCAGTACTTC. The encoded protein is CSVDKQGIGETQYF. The chain joins TRBV29-1 to TRBJ2-5, with a tentative D call TRBD1 (6 bases). Trimming cost V 6 bases and J 5 bases, with 19 bases left between them. This CDR3 is 14 amino acids long. Germline values: CDR1 SQVTM, CDR2 ANQGSEA.

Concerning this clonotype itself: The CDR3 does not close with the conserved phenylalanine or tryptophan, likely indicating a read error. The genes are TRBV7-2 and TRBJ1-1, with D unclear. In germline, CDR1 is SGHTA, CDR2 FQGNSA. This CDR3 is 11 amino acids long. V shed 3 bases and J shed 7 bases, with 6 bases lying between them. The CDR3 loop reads CASSFTVEAFY. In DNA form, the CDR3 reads TGTGCCAGCAGCTTTACAGTTGAAGCTTTCTAT.

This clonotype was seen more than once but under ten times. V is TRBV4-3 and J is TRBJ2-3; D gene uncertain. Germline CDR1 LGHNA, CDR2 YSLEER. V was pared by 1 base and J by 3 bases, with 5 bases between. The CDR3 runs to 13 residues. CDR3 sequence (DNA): TGCGCCAGCAGCCAAGGGACGACAGATACGCAGTATTTT. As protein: CASSQGTTDTQYF.

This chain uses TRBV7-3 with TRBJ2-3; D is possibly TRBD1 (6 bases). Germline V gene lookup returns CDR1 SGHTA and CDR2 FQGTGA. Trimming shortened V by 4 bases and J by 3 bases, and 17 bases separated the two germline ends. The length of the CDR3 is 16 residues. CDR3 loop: CASSSSLQGSTDTQYF. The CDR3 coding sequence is TGTGCCAGCAGCTCGTCGTTACAGGGATCGACAGATACGCAGTATTTT.

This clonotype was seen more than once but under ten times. Written as DNA, the CDR3 is TGCGCCAGCAGTCTTCTACTAGCGGGAGGTGCCAATGAGCAGTTCTTC. Translation: CASSLLLAGGANEQFF. The J gene is TRBJ2-1, the V gene TRBV5-1; 12 bases line up with TRBD2. Germline-derived CDR1 and CDR2 are SGHRS and YFSETQ. The CDR3 is 16 residues long. The ends lost 5 bases at V and 6 bases at J; junction bases unmatched: 9.

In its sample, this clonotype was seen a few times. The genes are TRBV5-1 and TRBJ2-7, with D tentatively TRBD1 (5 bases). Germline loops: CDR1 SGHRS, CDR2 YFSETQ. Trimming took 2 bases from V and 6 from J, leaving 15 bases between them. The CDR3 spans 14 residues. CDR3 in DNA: TGCGCCAGCAGCTTTCGTCTGGACAATAGCGAGCAGTACTTC. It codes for CASSFRLDNSEQYF.

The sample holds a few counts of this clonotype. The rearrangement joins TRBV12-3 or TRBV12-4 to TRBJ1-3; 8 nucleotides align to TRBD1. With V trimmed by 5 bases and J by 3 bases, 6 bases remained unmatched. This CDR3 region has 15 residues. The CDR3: CASSTRGLSGNTIYF. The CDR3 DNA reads TGTGCCAGCAGTACCAGGGGGCTCAGTGGAAACACCATATATTTT.

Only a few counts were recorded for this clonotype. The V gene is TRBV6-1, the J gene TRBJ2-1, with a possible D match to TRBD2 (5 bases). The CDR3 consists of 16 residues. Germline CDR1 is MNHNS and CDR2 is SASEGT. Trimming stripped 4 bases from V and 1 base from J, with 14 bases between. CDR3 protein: CASSGLRARSYNEQFF. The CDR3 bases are TGTGCCAGCAGTGGCCTGCGGGCCCGTTCCTACAATGAGCAGTTCTTC.

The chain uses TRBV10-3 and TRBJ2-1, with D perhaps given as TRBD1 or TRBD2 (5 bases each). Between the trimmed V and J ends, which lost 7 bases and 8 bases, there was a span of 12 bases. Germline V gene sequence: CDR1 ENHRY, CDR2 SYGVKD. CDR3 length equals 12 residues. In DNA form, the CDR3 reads TGTGCCATCACAGGGAGTAGCGATGAGCAGTTCTTC. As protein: CAITGSSDEQFF.

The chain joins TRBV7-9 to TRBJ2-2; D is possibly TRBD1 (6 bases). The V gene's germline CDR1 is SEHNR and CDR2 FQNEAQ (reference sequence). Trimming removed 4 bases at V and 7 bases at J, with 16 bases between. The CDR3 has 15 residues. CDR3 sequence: CASSYNSGHLGELFF. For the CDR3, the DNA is TGTGCCAGCAGCTATAATTCGGGACACCTCGGGGAGCTGTTTTTT.

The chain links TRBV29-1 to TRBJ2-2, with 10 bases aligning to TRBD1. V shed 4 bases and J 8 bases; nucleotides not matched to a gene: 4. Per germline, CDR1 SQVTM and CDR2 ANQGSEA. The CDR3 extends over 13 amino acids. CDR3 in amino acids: CSVAGQGPGELFF. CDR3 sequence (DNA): TGCAGCGTTGCGGGACAGGGGCCGGGGGAGCTGTTTTTT.

The CDR3 DNA follows: TGTGCCAGCAGTTACAAGGGGGGAGTAAGAGAAGCTTTCTTT. Its translation is CASSYKGGVREAFF. The chain uses TRBV6-5 and TRBJ1-1; possibly TRBD1 for D (6 bases). The V end lost 2 bases, the J end lost 8 bases, and 15 bases lay between the germline ends. The CDR3 spans 14 residues. CDR1 is MNHEY and CDR2 is SVGAGI in the germline V gene.

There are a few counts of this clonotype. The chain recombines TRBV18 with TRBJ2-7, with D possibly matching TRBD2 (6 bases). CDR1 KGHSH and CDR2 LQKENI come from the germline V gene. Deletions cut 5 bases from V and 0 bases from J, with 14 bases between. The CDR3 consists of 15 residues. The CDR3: CASSGRDSSSYEQYF. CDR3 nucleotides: TGTGCCAGCTCAGGACGGGACTCTAGCTCCTACGAGCAGTACTTC.

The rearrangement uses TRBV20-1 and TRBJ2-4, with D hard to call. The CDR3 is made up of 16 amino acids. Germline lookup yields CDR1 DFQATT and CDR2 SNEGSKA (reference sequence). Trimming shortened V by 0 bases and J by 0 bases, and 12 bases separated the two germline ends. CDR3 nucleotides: TGCAGTGCTAGAGATCGGACGCGTCGAGCCAAAAACATTCAGTACTTC. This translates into CSARDRTRRAKNIQYF.

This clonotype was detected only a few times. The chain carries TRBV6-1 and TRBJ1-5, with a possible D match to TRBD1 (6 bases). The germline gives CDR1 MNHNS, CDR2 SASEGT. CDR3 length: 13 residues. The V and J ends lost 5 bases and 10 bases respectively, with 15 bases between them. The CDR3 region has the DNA TGTGCCAGCAGTACCGGGACACCTTTTCCCCAGCATTTT. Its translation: CASSTGTPFPQHF.

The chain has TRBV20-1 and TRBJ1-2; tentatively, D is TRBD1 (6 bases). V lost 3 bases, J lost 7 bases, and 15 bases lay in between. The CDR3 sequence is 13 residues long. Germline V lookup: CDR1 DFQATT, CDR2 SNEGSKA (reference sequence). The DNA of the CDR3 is TGCAGTGCTAGGGCGCAGGGAGGGGGTGGCTACACCTTC. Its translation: CSARAQGGGGYTF.

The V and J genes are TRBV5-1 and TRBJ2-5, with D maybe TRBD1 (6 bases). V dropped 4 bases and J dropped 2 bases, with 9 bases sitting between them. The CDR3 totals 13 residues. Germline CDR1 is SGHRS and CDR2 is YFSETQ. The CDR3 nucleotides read TGCGCCAGCAGCGAGGGGGATCAAGAGACCCAGTACTTC. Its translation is CASSEGDQETQYF.

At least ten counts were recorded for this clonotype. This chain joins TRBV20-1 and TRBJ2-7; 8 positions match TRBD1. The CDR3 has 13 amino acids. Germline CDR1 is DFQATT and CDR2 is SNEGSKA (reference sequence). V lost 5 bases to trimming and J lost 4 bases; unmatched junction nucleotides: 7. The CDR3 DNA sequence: TGCAGTGCTCCCGGGACAGGACCTTACGAGCAGTACTTC. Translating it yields CSAPGTGPYEQYF.

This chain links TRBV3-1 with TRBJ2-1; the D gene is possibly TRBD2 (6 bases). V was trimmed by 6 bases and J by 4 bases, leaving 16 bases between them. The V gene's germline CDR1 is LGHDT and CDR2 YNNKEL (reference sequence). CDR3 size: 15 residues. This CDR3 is CASSLRGNEYNEQFF. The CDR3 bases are TGTGCCAGCAGTCTACGGGGGAACGAATACAATGAGCAGTTCTTC.